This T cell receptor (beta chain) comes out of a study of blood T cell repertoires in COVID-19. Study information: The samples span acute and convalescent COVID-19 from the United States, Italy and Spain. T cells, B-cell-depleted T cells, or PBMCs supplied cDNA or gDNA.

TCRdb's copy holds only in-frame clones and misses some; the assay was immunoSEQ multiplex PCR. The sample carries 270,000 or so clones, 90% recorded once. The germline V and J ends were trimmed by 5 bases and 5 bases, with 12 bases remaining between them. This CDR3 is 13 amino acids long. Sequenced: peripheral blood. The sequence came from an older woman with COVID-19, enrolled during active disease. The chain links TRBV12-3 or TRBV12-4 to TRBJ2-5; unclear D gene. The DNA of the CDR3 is TGTGCCAGCAGTCCACTCGTACTGGAGACCCAGTACTTC. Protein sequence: CASSPLVLETQYF.